This T cell receptor beta chain was recorded in a study of T cell responses to AZD1222 COVID-19 vaccine. At the level of the study: Analysis merged second doses at about 4 or about 12 weeks. Study-wide findings and caveats: Repertoires were collected only later (after the peak T cell response had occurred). Spike as a whole was targeted by vaccine-associated CD4 TCRs, dominant at 160-218 and 743-854.

This CDR3 region has 17 residues. Deletions cut 1 base from V and 0 bases from J, with 13 bases between. Germline V gives CDR1 SGHVS, CDR2 FQNEAQ. Details on this clone: Its antigen remains unknown.

This table comes from immunoSEQ multiplex PCR, and its TCRdb copy is limited to in-frame clones, with some not included. The table has 96,000 or so clones, 80% to 90% seen once; the top ten hold roughly 1.7%. The TCR sequence derives from an adult in good health. V and J are TRBV7-8 and TRBJ1-5, with D unclear. The material was peripheral blood, obtained on day 0 of AZD1222 vaccination. The CDR3 protein is CASSLGPQVYSNQPQHF. DNA for the CDR3: TGTGCCAGCAGCTTAGGGCCTCAGGTGTATAGCAATCAGCCCCAGCATTTT.